The rows below give T cell receptor beta chains drawn from one sample of a study of blood T cells in healthy people across ages. TCRdb independently ran MiXCR on the 5' RACE reads; one entry per CDR3 protein. The sample lists 850,000 to 1,100,000 distinct CDR3 sequences; approximately 38% were seen once. What was sequenced was blood. Every receptor here comes from a man aged 18-30 years in good health. Both conserved end residues are part of each CDR3. The order of the fields is D gene, clone size, J gene, V gene, CDR3 protein, CDR3 DNA. D genes are given only for firm matches. Not every row has a clone size; where given, it reads once, few, many or a size class.

d_call: NA; clone_size: NA; j_call: TRBJ1-5; v_call: TRBV13; cdr3_aa: CASSLSYSNQPQHF; cdr3_nt: TGTGCCAGCAGCTTAAGCTACAGCAATCAGCCCCAGCATTTT
d_call: NA; clone_size: NA; j_call: TRBJ2-2; v_call: TRBV2; cdr3_aa: CATHGGSPGELFF; cdr3_nt: TGTGCCACCCACGGCGGCTCTCCGGGGGAGCTGTTTTTT
d_call: NA; clone_size: NA; j_call: TRBJ1-1; v_call: TRBV12-3/TRBV12-4; cdr3_aa: CASSFGDFGTEAFF; cdr3_nt: TGTGCCAGCAGTTTTGGGGATTTTGGCACTGAAGCTTTCTTT
d_call: TRBD2; clone_size: few; j_call: TRBJ2-3; v_call: TRBV4-1; cdr3_aa: CASGRRGLETDTQYF; cdr3_nt: TGCGCCAGCGGTCGGAGGGGACTAGAAACAGATACGCAGTATTTT
d_call: NA; clone_size: NA; j_call: TRBJ2-1; v_call: TRBV7-9; cdr3_aa: CASSLLDNNEQFF; cdr3_nt: TGTGCCAGCAGCTTACTCGACAATAATGAGCAGTTCTTC
d_call: TRBD1; clone_size: NA; j_call: TRBJ1-2; v_call: TRBV6-2/TRBV6-3; cdr3_aa: CASSYSRGQLYGYTF; cdr3_nt: TGTGCCAGCAGTTACTCCCGGGGACAGCTCTATGGCTACACCTTC
d_call: NA; clone_size: NA; j_call: TRBJ1-1; v_call: TRBV7-9; cdr3_aa: CARSPRENTEAFF; cdr3_nt: TGTGCCCGCAGCCCCCGGGAGAACACTGAAGCTTTCTTT
d_call: NA; clone_size: few; j_call: TRBJ2-1; v_call: TRBV25-1; cdr3_aa: CASTAASEYNEQFF; cdr3_nt: TGTGCCAGCACCGCCGCTAGTGAATACAATGAGCAGTTCTTC
d_call: NA; clone_size: few; j_call: TRBJ1-1; v_call: TRBV6-2/TRBV6-3; cdr3_aa: CASSPGAQGTEAFF; cdr3_nt: TGTGCCAGCAGTCCAGGGGCGCAGGGCACTGAAGCTTTCTTT
d_call: TRBD2; clone_size: NA; j_call: TRBJ2-5; v_call: TRBV20-1; cdr3_aa: CSARTAGGYEQYF; cdr3_nt: TGCAGTGCTAGGACGGCGGGAGGGTATGAGCAGTACTTC
d_call: TRBD2; clone_size: few; j_call: TRBJ2-3; v_call: TRBV4-3; cdr3_aa: CASSRTSGRTDTQYF; cdr3_nt: TGCGCCAGCAGCCGCACTAGCGGTCGCACAGATACGCAGTATTTT
d_call: NA; clone_size: few; j_call: TRBJ2-3; v_call: TRBV20-1; cdr3_aa: CSAGGNWASTDTQYF; cdr3_nt: TGCAGTGCTGGGGGGAATTGGGCTAGCACAGATACGCAGTATTTT
d_call: NA; clone_size: few; j_call: TRBJ2-3; v_call: TRBV6-1; cdr3_aa: CASSEREHRYEDTQYF; cdr3_nt: TGTGCCAGCAGTGAAAGGGAGCACAGATATGAGGATACGCAGTATTTT
d_call: NA; clone_size: few; j_call: TRBJ2-5; v_call: TRBV28; cdr3_aa: CASSWLAKGFSVETQYF; cdr3_nt: TGTGCCAGCAGTTGGCTCGCGAAGGGCTTTTCCGTAGAGACCCAGTACTTC
d_call: NA; clone_size: few; j_call: TRBJ2-3; v_call: TRBV18; cdr3_aa: CASSPQAATSTDTQYF; cdr3_nt: TGTGCCAGCTCACCACAGGCAGCTACTAGCACAGATACGCAGTATTTT